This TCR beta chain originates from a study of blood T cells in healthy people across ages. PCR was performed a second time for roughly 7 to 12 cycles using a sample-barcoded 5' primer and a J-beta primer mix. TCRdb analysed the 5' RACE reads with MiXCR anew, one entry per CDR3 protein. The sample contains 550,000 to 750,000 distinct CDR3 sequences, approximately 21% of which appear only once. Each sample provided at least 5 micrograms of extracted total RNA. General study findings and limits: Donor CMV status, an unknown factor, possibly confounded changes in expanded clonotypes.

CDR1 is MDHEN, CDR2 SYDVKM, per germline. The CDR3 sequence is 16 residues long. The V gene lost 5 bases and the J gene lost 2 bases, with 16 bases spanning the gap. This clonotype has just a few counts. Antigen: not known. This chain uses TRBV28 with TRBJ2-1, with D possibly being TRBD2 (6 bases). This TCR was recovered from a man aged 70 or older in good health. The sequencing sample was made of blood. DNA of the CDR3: TGTGCCAGCAGTAAACCTAGCGCCTCGGCCTACAATGAGCAGTTCTTC. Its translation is CASSKPSASAYNEQFF.